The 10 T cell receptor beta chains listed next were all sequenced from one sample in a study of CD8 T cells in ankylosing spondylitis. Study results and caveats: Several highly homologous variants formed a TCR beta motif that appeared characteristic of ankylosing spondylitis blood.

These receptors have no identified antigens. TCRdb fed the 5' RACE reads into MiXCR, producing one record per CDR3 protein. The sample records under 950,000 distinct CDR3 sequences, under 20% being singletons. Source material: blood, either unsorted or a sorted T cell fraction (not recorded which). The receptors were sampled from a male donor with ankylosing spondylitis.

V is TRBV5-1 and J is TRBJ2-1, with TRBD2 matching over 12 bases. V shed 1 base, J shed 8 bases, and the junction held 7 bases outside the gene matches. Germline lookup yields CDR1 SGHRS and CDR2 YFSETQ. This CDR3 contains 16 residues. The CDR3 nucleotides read TGCGCCAGCAGCTTGCCTAGCGGGGGGGCCAGCGATGAGCAGTTCTTC. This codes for CASSLPSGGASDEQFF.

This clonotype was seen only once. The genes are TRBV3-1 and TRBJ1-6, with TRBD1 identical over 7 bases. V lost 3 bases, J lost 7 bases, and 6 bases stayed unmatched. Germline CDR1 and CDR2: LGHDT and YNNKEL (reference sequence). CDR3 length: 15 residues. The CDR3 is CASSHGQVTNSPLHF. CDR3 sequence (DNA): TGTGCCAGCAGCCATGGACAGGTCACCAATTCACCCCTCCACTTT.

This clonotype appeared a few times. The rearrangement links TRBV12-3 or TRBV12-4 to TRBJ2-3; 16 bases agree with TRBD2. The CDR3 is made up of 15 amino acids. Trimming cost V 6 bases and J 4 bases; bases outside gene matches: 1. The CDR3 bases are TGTGCCAGCAGCGGGACTAGCGGGAGGGCAGATACGCAGTATTTT. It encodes CASSGTSGRADTQYF.

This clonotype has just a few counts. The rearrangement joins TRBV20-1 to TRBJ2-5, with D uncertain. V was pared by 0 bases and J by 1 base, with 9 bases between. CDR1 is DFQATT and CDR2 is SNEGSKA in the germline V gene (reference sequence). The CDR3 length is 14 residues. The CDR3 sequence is CSARDLDLQETQYF. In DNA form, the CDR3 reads TGCAGTGCTAGAGACTTGGACCTCCAAGAGACCCAGTACTTC.

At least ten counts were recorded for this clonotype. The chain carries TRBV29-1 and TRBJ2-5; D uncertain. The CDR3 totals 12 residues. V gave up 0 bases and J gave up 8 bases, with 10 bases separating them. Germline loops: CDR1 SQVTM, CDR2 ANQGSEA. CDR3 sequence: CSVEERMGTQYF. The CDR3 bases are TGCAGCGTTGAAGAAAGAATGGGAACCCAGTACTTC.

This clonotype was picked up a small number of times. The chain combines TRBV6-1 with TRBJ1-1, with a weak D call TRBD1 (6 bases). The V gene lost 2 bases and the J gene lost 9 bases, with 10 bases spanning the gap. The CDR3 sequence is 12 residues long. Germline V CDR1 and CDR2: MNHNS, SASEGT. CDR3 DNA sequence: TGTGCCAGCAGTGAACTACAGGGACAAGCTTTCTTT. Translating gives CASSELQGQAFF.

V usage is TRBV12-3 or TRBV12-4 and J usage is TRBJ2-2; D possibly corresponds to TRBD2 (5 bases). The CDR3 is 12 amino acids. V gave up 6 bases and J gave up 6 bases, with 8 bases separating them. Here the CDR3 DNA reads TGTGCCAGCAGGAGGGATTCCGGGGAGCTGTTTTTT. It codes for CASRRDSGELFF.

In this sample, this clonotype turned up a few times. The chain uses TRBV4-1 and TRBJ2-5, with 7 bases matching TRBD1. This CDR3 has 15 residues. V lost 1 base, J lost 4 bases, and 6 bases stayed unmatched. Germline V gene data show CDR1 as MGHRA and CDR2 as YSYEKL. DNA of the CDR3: TGCGCCAGCAGCCAAGTTCAGGGGGTGAGAGAGACCCAGTACTTC. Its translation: CASSQVQGVRETQYF.

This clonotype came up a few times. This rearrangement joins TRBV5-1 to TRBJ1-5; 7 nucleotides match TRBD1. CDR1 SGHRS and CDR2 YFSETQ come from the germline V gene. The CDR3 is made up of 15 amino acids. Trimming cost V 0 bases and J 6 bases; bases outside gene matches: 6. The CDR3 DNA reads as TGCGCCAGCAGCTTGGAGGGGGCAGGGGGTCAGCCCCAGCATTTT. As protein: CASSLEGAGGQPQHF. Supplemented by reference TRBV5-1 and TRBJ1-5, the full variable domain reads KAGVTQTPRYLIKTRGQQVTLSCSPISGHRSVSWYQQTPGQGLQFLFEYFSETQRNKGNFPGRFSGRQFSNSRSEMNVSTLELGDSALYLCASSLEGAGGQPQHFGDGTRLSIL.

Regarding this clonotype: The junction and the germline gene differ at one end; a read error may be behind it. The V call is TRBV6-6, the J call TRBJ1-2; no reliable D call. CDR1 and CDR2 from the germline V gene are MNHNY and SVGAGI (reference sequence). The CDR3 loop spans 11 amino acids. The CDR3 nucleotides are TGTGCCAGCAGTACAAGGACTTATACGGCCTTC. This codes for CASSTRTYTAF.